The rows below give T cell receptor beta chains drawn from one sample of a study of blood T cell repertoires in COVID-19. The data were produced by immunoSEQ multiplex PCR, yet TCRdb's version contains in-frame clones alone and is incomplete. This table holds more than 200,000 clones, 84% found once. Material for sequencing was peripheral blood. The receptors originated from a man aged 60 to 69 with acute or convalescent COVID-19. Each CDR3 is given with its conserved first and last residue. The listing skips clone size in some rows; elsewhere it reads once, few, many or a size class.

CDR3 protein: CASSFNEVRLYF
clone size: .
J gene: TRBJ2-3
V gene: TRBV28

CDR3 protein: CSAGQTQETQYF
clone size: .
J gene: TRBJ2-5
V gene: TRBV29-1

CDR3 protein: CATSGGGGPYNNSPLHF
clone size: .
J gene: TRBJ1-6
V gene: TRBV24-1

CDR3 protein: CASSKAQAGLEYF
clone size: .
J gene: TRBJ2-3
V gene: TRBV21-1

CDR3 protein: CASSSVPNTEAFF
clone size: .
J gene: TRBJ1-1
V gene: TRBV7-3

CDR3 protein: CASSPGGTGINEQFF
clone size: .
J gene: TRBJ2-1
V gene: TRBV10-1

CDR3 protein: CASTIQGMNTEAFF
clone size: .
J gene: TRBJ1-1
V gene: TRBV5-4

CDR3 protein: CASSGGLEGNQPQHF
clone size: .
J gene: TRBJ1-5
V gene: TRBV2

CDR3 protein: CASTLAGVYNEQFF
clone size: .
J gene: TRBJ2-1
V gene: TRBV28

CDR3 protein: CASSLTGRGSGELFF
clone size: once
J gene: TRBJ2-2
V gene: TRBV27

CDR3 protein: CASSQITGTGPHPQHF
clone size: .
J gene: TRBJ1-5
V gene: TRBV14

CDR3 protein: CAWSGRDSSWSYEQYF
clone size: .
J gene: TRBJ2-7
V gene: TRBV30

CDR3 protein: CASSPPGQGETEQYF
clone size: .
J gene: TRBJ2-7
V gene: TRBV18

CDR3 protein: CATQDSSSSYEQYF
clone size: .
J gene: TRBJ2-7
V gene: TRBV10-3

CDR3 protein: CASSSGQASFYGYTF
clone size: .
J gene: TRBJ1-2
V gene: TRBV7-9

CDR3 protein: CASKYGTSGGYEQFF
clone size: .
J gene: TRBJ2-1
V gene: TRBV6-5

CDR3 protein: CASRRDRGTVGELFF
clone size: .
J gene: TRBJ2-2
V gene: TRBV25-1